These T cell receptor beta chains were read from a single sample in a study of Ad26.COV2.S vaccination and SARS-CoV-2 variants. Assay used: immunoSEQ multiplex PCR; TCRdb lists only in-frame clones, some missing. The sample contains roughly 320,000 clones, around nine tenths of which appear only once. The sample was peripheral blood, taken in a trial of Ad26.COV2.S vaccine versus placebo. Receptors were obtained from a person aged 18-60 years who received the Ad26.COV2.S COVID-19 vaccine or a placebo. The CDR3 runs from the conserved cysteine through the conserved F or W. The D gene is left open where the match is weak. Clone size is shown for a subset of rows, as once, few, many or a class of expanded clone.

-	TRBV5-6	-	TRBJ1-3	TGTGCCAGCAGCTTGGGCCCCCAGACAAGCTCTGGAAACACCATATATTTT	CASSLGPQTSSGNTIYF
-	TRBV7-3	-	TRBJ2-7	TGTGCCAGCAGCTTCGGTGGGTCAGGGATCTACGAGCAGTACTTC	CASSFGGSGIYEQYF
TRBD1	TRBV2	once	TRBJ2-2	TGTGCCAGCAGAACTGGACAGGGGGCGGTCACCGGGGAGCTGTTTTTT	CASRTGQGAVTGELFF
-	TRBV7-8	-	TRBJ1-5	TGTGCCAGCAGGCCTTCGGCAACGAGCAATCAGCCCCAGCATTTT	CASRPSATSNQPQHF
-	TRBV13	-	TRBJ2-7	TGTGCCAGCAGCTTCCTTAGCGACGAGCAGTACTTC	CASSFLSDEQYF
TRBD1	TRBV7-8	-	TRBJ1-4	TGTGCCAGCAGCCAAGGGACAGTTAATGAAAAACTGTTTTTT	CASSQGTVNEKLFF
-	TRBV7-9	-	TRBJ2-3	TGTGCCAGCAGCCCTGGCTGGAGCACAGATACGCAGTATTTT	CASSPGWSTDTQYF
TRBD1	TRBV4-2	-	TRBJ1-1	TGTGCCAGCAGCCAAGGGAAGCAGGGGGACACTGAAGCTTTCTTT	CASSQGKQGDTEAFF
-	TRBV5-8	-	TRBJ2-5	TGTGCCAGCAGCTTGGGGACTTGGGAGACCCAGTACTTC	CASSLGTWETQYF
-	TRBV5-4	-	TRBJ2-2	TGTGCCAGCAGCTTGAGGGGGTTTGACACCGGGGAGCTGTTTTTT	CASSLRGFDTGELFF
-	TRBV6-1	-	TRBJ1-6	TGTGCCAGCAGTGAAAGTACTTATAATTCACCCCTCCACTTT	CASSESTYNSPLHF
-	TRBV27	-	TRBJ1-2	TGTGCCAGCAGTTCAGGACTCACAGGGAGAATCCTCTATGGCTACACCTTC	CASSSGLTGRILYGYTF
-	TRBV12-3/TRBV12-4	-	TRBJ2-1	TGTGCCAGCAGTTTGGATCGACAGATATACCAGTTCTTC	CASSLDRQIYQFF
-	TRBV7-9	-	TRBJ1-2	TGTGCCAGCAAGCTTTCCGGGGGTTCGGGTGGCTACACCTTC	CASKLSGGSGGYTF
-	TRBV19	-	TRBJ2-1	TGTGCCAGTAGTATCAGGGACTACAATGAGCAGTTCTTC	CASSIRDYNEQFF
-	TRBV27	-	TRBJ1-6	TGTGCCAGCAGTTTAGGAGTGGATTCACCCCTCCACTTT	CASSLGVDSPLHF
-	TRBV4-1	once	TRBJ2-1	TGCGCCAGCAGCCAAGACGGAGGTAGAGGCAATGAGCAGTTCTTC	CASSQDGGRGNEQFF
-	TRBV3-1/TRBV3-2	-	TRBJ1-3	TGTGCCAGCAGCCAAGATACCGACAGGAATAGAAACACCATATATTTT	CASSQDTDRNRNTIYF
-	TRBV4-1	-	TRBJ1-5	TGCGCCAGCGCACTCCCCCGGGACAAAAGCAATCAGCCCCAGCATTTT	CASALPRDKSNQPQHF
-	TRBV5-1	-	TRBJ2-2	TGCGCCAGCAGCACGGTGGGTCCCGCCGGGGAGCTGTTTTTT	CASSTVGPAGELFF
-	TRBV28	-	TRBJ1-1	TGTGCCAGCACCCCAAACACTGAAGCTTTCTTT	CASTPNTEAFF
-	TRBV6-5	-	TRBJ1-1	TGTGCCAGCAGTTACTCGGGGAAGGGGTGGACTGAAGCTTTCTTT	CASSYSGKGWTEAFF
-	TRBV7-9	-	TRBJ2-3	TGTGCCAGCAGCCCAAGGGCCTTAGCCGGTGATACGCAGTATTTT	CASSPRALAGDTQYF
-	TRBV27	-	TRBJ2-7	TGTGCCAGCAGTCCACAGGACCCTCCTCCGTATTCGTTCTACTTC	CASSPQDPPPYSFYF
-	TRBV9	-	TRBJ1-2	TGTGCCAGCAGCCCAAACAAGGGACCTGGCTACACCTTC	CASSPNKGPGYTF
-	TRBV7-2	-	TRBJ1-1	TGTGCCAGCAGCTTAAGACAAAGTATGGAAGCTTTCTTT	CASSLRQSMEAFF
-	TRBV10-3	-	TRBJ2-7	TGTGCCATCAGTGACGGCTCCTACGAGCAGTACTTC	CAISDGSYEQYF
-	TRBV29-1	few	TRBJ1-2	TGCAGCGTTGATTCGGGAAACTATGGCTACACCTTC	CSVDSGNYGYTF
-	TRBV10-3	-	TRBJ2-1	TGTGCCATCAGTGAGAGCAGCCTCTCCTACAATGAGCAGTTCTTC	CAISESSLSYNEQFF
-	TRBV6-5	once	TRBJ2-3	TGTGCCAGCAGCCTAGGGTTAGTAGATACGCAGTATTTT	CASSLGLVDTQYF
TRBD2	TRBV7-9	-	TRBJ2-7	TGTGCCAGCAGCTTAGCTGGGACTAGCGGCTACTACGAGCAGTACTTC	CASSLAGTSGYYEQYF
-	TRBV4-1	-	TRBJ1-2	TGCGCCAGCAGCCCCACGGGGTTTAACTATGGCTACACCTTC	CASSPTGFNYGYTF
-	TRBV3-1/TRBV3-2	-	TRBJ2-1	TGTGCCAGCAGCCAAGGTCTCGGTCGGAAGGGGCAGTTCTTC	CASSQGLGRKGQFF
-	TRBV19	-	TRBJ2-3	TGTGCCAGTAGTCTCCGGGCCGCGGGCACAGATACGCAGTATTTT	CASSLRAAGTDTQYF
TRBD1	TRBV3-1/TRBV3-2	-	TRBJ1-2	TGTGCCAGCAGCCAAAGGGGACAGGGGGCAAATGGCTACACCTTC	CASSQRGQGANGYTF
-	TRBV4-2	-	TRBJ1-5	TGTGCCAGCAGCCAAGGGGGTAGGGCGAGCAATCAGCCCCAGCATTTT	CASSQGGRASNQPQHF
TRBD1	TRBV19	-	TRBJ1-1	TGTGCCAGTAGTATACCCCGGGACAGAACCAAAGGCACTGAAGCTTTCTTT	CASSIPRDRTKGTEAFF
-	TRBV30	-	TRBJ2-2	TGTGCCTGGAACAGGGACGGGGAGCTGTTTTTT	CAWNRDGELFF
-	TRBV7-8	-	TRBJ1-4	TGTGCCAGCAGCTTAGACCGCCGCATCTCAACTAATGAAAAACTGTTTTTT	CASSLDRRISTNEKLFF
-	TRBV29-1	-	TRBJ1-1	TGCAGCGTTGAAGATATGGAGGGGGTCACTGAAGCTTTCTTT	CSVEDMEGVTEAFF
-	TRBV19	-	TRBJ2-1	TGTGCCAGTAGCAATGGTTTGGGGGTGCAGTTCTTC	CASSNGLGVQFF
-	TRBV9	-	TRBJ1-1	TGTGCCAGCAGCCCGAGGGAGCTACTTACCATGAACACTGAAGCTTTCTTT	CASSPRELLTMNTEAFF
-	TRBV9	-	TRBJ2-3	TGTGCCAGCAGCACCCAAGTTACAGATACGCAGTATTTT	CASSTQVTDTQYF
-	TRBV6-5	-	TRBJ1-1	TGTGCCAGCAAACTCGGACAGATCACTGAAGCTTTCTTT	CASKLGQITEAFF
TRBD1	TRBV3-1/TRBV3-2	-	TRBJ2-1	TGTGCCAGCAGCCAAGACCATACAGGGGGCGGTGAGCAGTTCTTC	CASSQDHTGGGEQFF
-	TRBV7-9	-	TRBJ2-1	TGTGCCAGCAGCTCCCAACCTGCTGAGCAGTTCTTC	CASSSQPAEQFF
TRBD2	TRBV6-6	-	TRBJ2-1	TGTGCCAGCAGTTACGCCCCCGGGGGGGGTTTAGATGAGCAGTTCTTC	CASSYAPGGGLDEQFF
TRBD1	TRBV25-1	-	TRBJ1-6	TGTGCCAGCAGTGACATATGGACAGGGTTCTCCTATAATTCACCCCTCCACTTT	CASSDIWTGFSYNSPLHF
-	TRBV6-2/TRBV6-3	few	TRBJ1-5	TGTGCCAGCAGTTACGGCGGTGGTGGCAATCAGCCCCAGCATTTT	CASSYGGGGNQPQHF
-	TRBV19	-	TRBJ2-3	TGTGCCAGTAGTCCCTCTCCCGGGCCACTTACTCCGCAGTATTTT	CASSPSPGPLTPQYF
-	TRBV4-3	-	TRBJ2-2	TGCGCCAGCAGCCAAGATATGGGATCGAACACCGGGGAGCTGTTTTTT	CASSQDMGSNTGELFF
-	TRBV21-1	-	TRBJ1-4	TGTGCTCAAGCAGCCCCCAGGTTTTTT	CAQAAPRFF
-	TRBV2	-	TRBJ2-7	TGTGCCAGCATTGAATTGCGGGACTCCCGACTCCTCTACGAGCAGTACTTC	CASIELRDSRLLYEQYF
-	TRBV23-1	-	TRBJ2-7	TGCGCCAGCAGCCCGCGACGGATACCCTACGAGCAGTACTTC	CASSPRRIPYEQYF
-	TRBV6-5	-	TRBJ2-7	TGTGCCACCAACGAGGTTTCTTACGAGCAGTACTTC	CATNEVSYEQYF
-	TRBV30	-	TRBJ2-7	TGTGCCTGGGCTAGAGGGCTCTCCTACGAGCAGTACTTC	CAWARGLSYEQYF
-	TRBV19	-	TRBJ2-7	TGTGCCAGTAGTATTACAGAGGGAAGCTCCTACGAGCAGTACTTC	CASSITEGSSYEQYF
TRBD1	TRBV9	-	TRBJ2-1	TGTGCCAGCAGTAGGGGACAGGGGGCTTTTAATGAGCAGTTCTTC	CASSRGQGAFNEQFF
-	TRBV6-4	-	TRBJ2-3	TGTGCCAGCAGAATCTCGGCAGGGCCCACAGATACGCAGTATTTT	CASRISAGPTDTQYF
TRBD1	TRBV5-8	-	TRBJ1-2	TGTGCCAGCAGCTTGCCGCAGGGGGCGGCCTATGGCTACACCTTC	CASSLPQGAAYGYTF